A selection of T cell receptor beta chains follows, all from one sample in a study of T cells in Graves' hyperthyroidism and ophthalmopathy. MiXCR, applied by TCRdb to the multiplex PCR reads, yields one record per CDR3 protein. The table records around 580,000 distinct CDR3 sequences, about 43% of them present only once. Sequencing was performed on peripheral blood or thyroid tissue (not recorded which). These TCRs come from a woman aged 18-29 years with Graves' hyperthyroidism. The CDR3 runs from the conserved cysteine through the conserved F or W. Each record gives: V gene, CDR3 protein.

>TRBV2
CASSAQAGREKLFF
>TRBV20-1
CSAHKGAMGSGANVLTF
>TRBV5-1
CASSRDIALHF
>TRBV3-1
CASSQQVETQYF
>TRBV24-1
CATGLAGTNSYNEQFF
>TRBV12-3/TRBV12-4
CASSRSGLYQPQHF
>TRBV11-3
CASSLGGGVNTEAFF
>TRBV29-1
CSVSYADGARTEAFF
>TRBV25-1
CASRSTGRFGYTF
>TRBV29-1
CSVTGVKSWGNQPQHF
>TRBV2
CASRVQGVYSPLHF
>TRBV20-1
CSARSSPRWVNTEAFF
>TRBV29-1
CSVEGRQGIGKLFF
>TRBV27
CASSLGVVETQYF
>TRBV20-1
CSAIPRDRGRGWDTEAFF
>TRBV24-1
CATSDRSRRGGETQYF
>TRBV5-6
CASSFGNAGYEQYF
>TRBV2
CASTGGRSTGELFF
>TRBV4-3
CASSFGSDTRYF
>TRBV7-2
CASSLDRTKRYEQYF
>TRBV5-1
CASRNRHNEQYF
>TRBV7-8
CASSFRPTSGIQPNTGELFF
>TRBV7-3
CASSRQGFDEQYF
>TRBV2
CASGRQGNTEAFF
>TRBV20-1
CSARDYASGTGGELFF
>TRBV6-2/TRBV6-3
CASIRRTAYNSPLHF
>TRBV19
CASSTGTSGPGETQYF
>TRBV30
CAWSRQSNQPQHF
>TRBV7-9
CASSVSGQPQETQYF
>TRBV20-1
CSARDRQGRAFF
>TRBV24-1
CATSDPGGGGDTQYF
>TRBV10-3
CAISDPGNEQYF
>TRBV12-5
CASGPGVPSGTGELFF
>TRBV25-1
CASRDRASNQPQHF
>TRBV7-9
CASSLGQPAYGYTF
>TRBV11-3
CASSPPSGGTGELFF
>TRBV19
CASLGGGSNQPQHF
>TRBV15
CATGQKNTGELFF
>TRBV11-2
CASSFRSWDRGKGSPLHF
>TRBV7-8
CASSTPPLAGAAYEQYF
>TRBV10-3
CAISDVPRMVYGYTEAFF
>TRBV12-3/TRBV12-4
CASSPNRGLGYTF
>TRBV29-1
CSVALMWGHGKKLFF
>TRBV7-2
CASSLDKPTDTQYF
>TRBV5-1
CASSSISGSPAYEQYF
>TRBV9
CASGSSLRTQETQYF
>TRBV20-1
CSARLALTYEQYF
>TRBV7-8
CASSLGLAAGETQYF
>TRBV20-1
CSARDRGYEKLFF
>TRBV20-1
CSVAGNVYEQYF
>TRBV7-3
CASSSDSGANVLTF
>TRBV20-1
CSASGARGGNTIYF
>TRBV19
CASSIRGQDYGYTF
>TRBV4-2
CASSQDTRDEKLFF
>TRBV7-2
CASSSLAGGQGGTQYF